This TCR beta chain derives from a study of cytomegalovirus exposure and HLA in healthy donors. Study-wide context: The study placed about 81% of its roughly 410 genotyped donors in the Caucasian-associated ancestry cluster. Study outcomes and limitations: It was reported in a later analysis that an Asian-associated ancestry cluster showed fewer N-insertions than the 666-donor mean. The study put some 150 TCR beta chains on its list as cytomegalovirus-associated.

In germline, CDR1 is MNHEY, CDR2 SMNVEV (reference sequence). This CDR3 is 13 amino acids long. V was clipped by 8 bases and J by 4 bases, with 12 bases between them. In regard to this clone: Its target is not known.

60 Vbeta and 13 Jbeta primers were used in PCR. This table comes from immunoSEQ multiplex PCR, and its TCRdb copy is limited to in-frame clones, with some not included. This table holds approximately 210,000 clones. The receptor was isolated from a woman aged 25 to 39 in good health and CMV-seropositive. Sequencing was done on a sample of PBMCs. The gene calls are TRBV27 and TRBJ1-5, with unresolved D. The DNA for the CDR3 is TGTGCCAGCTCAGTAGCGAGAAATCAGCCCCAGCATTTT. It yields the protein CASSVARNQPQHF.